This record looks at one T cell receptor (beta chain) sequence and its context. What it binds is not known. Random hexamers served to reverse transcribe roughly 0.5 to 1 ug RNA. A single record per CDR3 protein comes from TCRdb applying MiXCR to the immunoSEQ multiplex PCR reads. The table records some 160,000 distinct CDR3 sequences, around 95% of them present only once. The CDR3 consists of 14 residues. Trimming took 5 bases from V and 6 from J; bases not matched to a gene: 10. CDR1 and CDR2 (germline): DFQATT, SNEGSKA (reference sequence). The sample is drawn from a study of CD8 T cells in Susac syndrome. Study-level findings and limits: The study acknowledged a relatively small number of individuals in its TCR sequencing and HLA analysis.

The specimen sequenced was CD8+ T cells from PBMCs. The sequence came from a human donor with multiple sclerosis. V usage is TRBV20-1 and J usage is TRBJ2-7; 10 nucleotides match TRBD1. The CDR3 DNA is TGCAGTGCTCCACTCGGGACAGGGGACTTCGAGCAGTACTTC. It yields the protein CSAPLGTGDFEQYF.